These 8 T cell receptor beta chains came from one sample sequenced in a study of identical twins. MiXCR was run by TCRdb on the 5' RACE reads, yielding one entry per CDR3 protein. The table lists 1.5 million or so distinct CDR3 sequences, about 31% of them singletons. The sequencing input was cord blood. The origin of the receptors is a newborn girl in good health.

This clonotype has just a few counts. The chain recombines TRBV27 with TRBJ2-3; weak D call: TRBD2 (6 bases). The CDR3 consists of 14 residues. With 9 bases removed from V and 4 bases from J, the gap between germline ends came to 17 bases. Germline CDR1 and CDR2: MNHEY and SMNVEV (reference sequence). In nucleotides, the CDR3 is TGTGCCAGTGCCGCACGGGGGAGCCCAGATACGCAGTATTTT. Translation: CASAARGSPDTQYF.

CDR3 sequence reads: CASSFGYNEKLFF. The CDR3 region has the DNA TGTGCCAGCAGCTTCGGGTATAATGAAAAACTGTTTTTT. This chain uses TRBV7-9 with TRBJ1-4, with D uncertain. Trimming removed 3 bases at V and 4 bases at J, with 6 bases between. This CDR3 has 13 residues. Germline CDR1 and CDR2: SEHNR and FQNEAQ (reference sequence).

The chain couples TRBV5-1 to TRBJ2-7; possibly TRBD2 for D (7 bases). Near its end, the DNA agrees better with TRBJ2-5, so the J call may be wrong. Germline-derived CDR1 and CDR2 are SGHRS and YFSETQ. CDR3 length: 13 residues. Here the CDR3 reads CASSRGASETQYF. The DNA for the CDR3 is TGCGCCAGCAGCCGGGGGGCGTCGGAGACCCAGTACTTC.

This clonotype showed up just a few times. The chain combines TRBV6-1 with TRBJ1-2; D may be TRBD1 (6 bases). CDR1 and CDR2 (germline): MNHNS, SASEGT. Trimming took 3 bases from V and 5 from J, leaving 13 bases between them. The CDR3 is 14 residues long. The CDR3 loop reads CASSEETGEYGYTF. The CDR3 bases are TGTGCCAGCAGTGAGGAGACAGGCGAGTATGGCTACACCTTC.

V usage is TRBV20-1 and J usage is TRBJ2-5; 8 bases match TRBD2. The germline V gene has CDR1 DFQATT and CDR2 SNEGSKA (reference sequence). After removal of 3 bases from V and 5 bases from J, the junction contained 8 bases not matched to a gene. The length of the CDR3 is 14 residues. The CDR3 loop reads CSARASGPPETQYF. The CDR3 DNA reads TGCAGTGCTAGGGCTAGCGGGCCGCCTGAGACCCAGTACTTC.

The chain employs TRBV2 and TRBJ2-1; maybe TRBD2 (7 bases). V shed 7 bases and J shed 4 bases, with 11 bases lying between them. The CDR3 contains 13 residues. Germline CDR1 is SNHLY and CDR2 is FYNNEI. CDR3 residues: CASKGGPYNEQFF. CDR3 nucleotide sequence: TGTGCCAGCAAGGGGGGGCCTTACAATGAGCAGTTCTTC.

The sample holds a few counts of this clonotype. The chain is built from TRBV12-3 or TRBV12-4 and TRBJ1-5, with unresolved D. There are 15 residues in the CDR3. V lost 2 bases, J lost 2 bases, and 10 bases lay in between. In nucleotides, the CDR3 is TGTGCCAGCAGTTTAAGTAGGAGGGGCAATCAGCCCCAGCATTTT. It encodes CASSLSRRGNQPQHF.

This clonotype has at least ten counts. The chain uses TRBV6-6 and TRBJ2-3; D gene unclear. Germline V gives CDR1 MNHNY, CDR2 SVGAGI (reference sequence). V was clipped by 7 bases and J by 6 bases, with 8 bases between them. The CDR3 is made up of 11 amino acids. CDR3 DNA sequence: TGTGCCAGCACCCTACGGGATACGCAGTATTTT. It encodes CASTLRDTQYF.